This entry concerns a single T cell receptor beta chain. Other DNA sequences within the sample encode an identical CDR3. The data were taken from a study of shared clonotypes between healthy human individuals. Per the original methods: ImmunoSEQ gave junction-only sequences without quality scores, so filtering differed. Produced via immunoSEQ multiplex PCR; TCRdb's table is partial and in-frame only. That table gives V, J and clone size, and the DNA gave D and trimming. The sample yields nearly 750,000 clones, 72% seen once. The CDR3 totals 15 residues. The V gene end was trimmed by 0 bases and the J gene end by 8 bases; junction bases not matched to a gene: 4. Germline-derived CDR1 and CDR2 are MNHNY and SVGAGI (reference sequence).

V gene TRBV6-6 combines with J gene TRBJ1-2; the match to TRBD1 covers 12 bases. The specimen was memory CD4+ T cells sorted from blood. The subset here: CD45RA-negative fraction. The clonotype comes from a woman under 40 in good health. DNA of the CDR3: TGTGCCAGCAGTTACTCGGGACAGGGGGCCGGGGGCTACACCTTC. Translated, it gives CASSYSGQGAGGYTF.